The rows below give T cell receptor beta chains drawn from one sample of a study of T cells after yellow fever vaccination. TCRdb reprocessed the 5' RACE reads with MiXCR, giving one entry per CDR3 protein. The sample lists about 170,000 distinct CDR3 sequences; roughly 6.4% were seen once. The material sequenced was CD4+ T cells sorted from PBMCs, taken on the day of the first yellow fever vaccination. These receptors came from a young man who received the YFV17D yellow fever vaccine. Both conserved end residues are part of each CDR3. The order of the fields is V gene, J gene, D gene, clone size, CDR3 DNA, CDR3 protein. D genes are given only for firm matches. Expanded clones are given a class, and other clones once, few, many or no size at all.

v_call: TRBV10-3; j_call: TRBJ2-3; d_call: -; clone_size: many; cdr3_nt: TGTGCCATCAGTGAGTCGATGACAGATACGCAGTATTTT; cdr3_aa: CAISESMTDTQYF
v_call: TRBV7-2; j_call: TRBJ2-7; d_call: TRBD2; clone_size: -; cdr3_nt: TGTGCCAGCAGCTTAGGGGGACTAGCGCTTCGCTCCTACGAGCAGTACTTC; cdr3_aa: CASSLGGLALRSYEQYF
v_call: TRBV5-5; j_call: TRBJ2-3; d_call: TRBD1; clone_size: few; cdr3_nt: TGTGCCAGCAGCGATGGGACAGGGTGGGTGACAGATACGCAGTATTTT; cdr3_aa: CASSDGTGWVTDTQYF
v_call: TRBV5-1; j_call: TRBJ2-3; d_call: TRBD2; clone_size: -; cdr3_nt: TGCGCCAGCAGCCTGGCCGCTAGCGGGGGGGTTACAGATACGCAGTATTTT; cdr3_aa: CASSLAASGGVTDTQYF
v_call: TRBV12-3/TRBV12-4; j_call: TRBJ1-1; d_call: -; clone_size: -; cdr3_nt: TGTGCCAGCAGCGGGACGGCGAACACTGAAGCTTTCTTT; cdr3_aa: CASSGTANTEAFF
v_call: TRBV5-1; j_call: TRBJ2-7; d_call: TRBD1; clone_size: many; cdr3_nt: TGCGCCAGCAGCTTCGAGGGACCGGGACAGGGCTACGAGCAGTACTTC; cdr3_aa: CASSFEGPGQGYEQYF
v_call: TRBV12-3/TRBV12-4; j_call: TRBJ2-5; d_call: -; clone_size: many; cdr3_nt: TGTGCCAGCAGTTTACCCCCCTGGGAGACCCAGTACTTC; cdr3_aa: CASSLPPWETQYF
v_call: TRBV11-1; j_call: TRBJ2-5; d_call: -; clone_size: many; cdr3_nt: TGTGCCAGCAGCTTAATGTTGCGGGGCCGGCAAGAGACCCAGTACTTC; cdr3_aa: CASSLMLRGRQETQYF
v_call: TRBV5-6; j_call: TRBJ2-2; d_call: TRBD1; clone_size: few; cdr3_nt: TGTGCCAGCAGATACATTACAGGGGGCGGCGGGGAGCTGTTTTTT; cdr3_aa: CASRYITGGGGELFF
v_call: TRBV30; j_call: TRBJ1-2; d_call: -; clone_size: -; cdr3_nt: TGTGCCTGGAGCAGACGGTTTGGCTATGGCTACACCTTC; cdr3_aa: CAWSRRFGYGYTF
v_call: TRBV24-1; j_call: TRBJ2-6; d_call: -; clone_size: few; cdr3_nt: TGTGCCACCAGTGATCCAAGCCGGGGGGCCGGGGCCAACGTCCTGACTTTC; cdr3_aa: CATSDPSRGAGANVLTF
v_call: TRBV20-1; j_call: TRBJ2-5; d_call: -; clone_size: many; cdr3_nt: TGCAGTGCTAGAAGTGGACTTGTACAAGAGACCCAGTACTTC; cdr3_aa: CSARSGLVQETQYF
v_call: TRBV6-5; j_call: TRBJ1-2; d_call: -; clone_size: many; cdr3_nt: TGTGCCAGCAGTTACTCCCCACAGGAAATCTATGGCTACACCTTC; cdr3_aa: CASSYSPQEIYGYTF
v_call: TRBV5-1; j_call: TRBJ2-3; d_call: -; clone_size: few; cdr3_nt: TGCGCCAGCAGCCTCATTACTAGCACAGATACGCAGTATTTT; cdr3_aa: CASSLITSTDTQYF
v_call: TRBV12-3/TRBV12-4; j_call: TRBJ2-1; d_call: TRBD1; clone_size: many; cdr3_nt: TGTGCCAGCAGTTTAGGACAGGGAAGGTTGTACAATGAGCAGTTCTTC; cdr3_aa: CASSLGQGRLYNEQFF
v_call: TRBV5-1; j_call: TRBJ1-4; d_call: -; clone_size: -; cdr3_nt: TGCGCCAGCAGGGGGGACGCAACTAATGAAAAACTGTTTTTT; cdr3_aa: CASRGDATNEKLFF
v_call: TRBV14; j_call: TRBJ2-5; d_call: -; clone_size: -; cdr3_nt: TGTGCCAGCAGCCAAGGGGTCCTCACCACCCAGTACTTC; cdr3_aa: CASSQGVLTTQYF
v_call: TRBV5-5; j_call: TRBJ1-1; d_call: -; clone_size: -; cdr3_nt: TGTGCCAGCAGCGCTGTACGGGGGGTATGGGACACTGAAGCTTTCTTT; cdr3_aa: CASSAVRGVWDTEAFF
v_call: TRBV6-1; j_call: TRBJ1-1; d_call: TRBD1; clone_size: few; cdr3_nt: TGTGCCAGCGGGGAACAGGGGTTCACTGAAGCTTTCTTT; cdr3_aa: CASGEQGFTEAFF
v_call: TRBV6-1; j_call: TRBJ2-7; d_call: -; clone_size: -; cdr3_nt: TGTGCCAGCAGTGAAGTATCATACGAGCAGTACTTC; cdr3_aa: CASSEVSYEQYF
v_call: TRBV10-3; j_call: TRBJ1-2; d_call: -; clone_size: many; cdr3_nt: TGTGCCATCAGGGCGGGAGGCTACACCTTC; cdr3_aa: CAIRAGGYTF
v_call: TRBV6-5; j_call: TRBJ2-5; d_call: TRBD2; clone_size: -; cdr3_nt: TGTGCCAGCAGTTCGCCCTTAACTAGCGGGGAACGGACCCAGTACTTC; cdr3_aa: CASSSPLTSGERTQYF
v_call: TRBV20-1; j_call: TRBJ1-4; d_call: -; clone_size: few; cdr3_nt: TGCAGTGCTAGAGAAGGCAGGGCGTATGAAAAACTGTTTTTT; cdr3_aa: CSAREGRAYEKLFF
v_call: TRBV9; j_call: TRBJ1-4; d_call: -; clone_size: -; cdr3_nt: TGTGCCAGCAGCCCCGAGGACCCAACTAATGAAAAACTGTTTTTT; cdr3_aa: CASSPEDPTNEKLFF
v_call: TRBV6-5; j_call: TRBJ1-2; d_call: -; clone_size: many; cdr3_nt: TGTGCCAGCAGCCCTTGGGGGACGGTCAACTATGGCTACACCTTC; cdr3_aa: CASSPWGTVNYGYTF
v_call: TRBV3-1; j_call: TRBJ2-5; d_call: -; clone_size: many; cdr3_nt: TGTGCCAGCAGCCTGCCCCCCCCCAGGGAGACCCAGTACTTC; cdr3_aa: CASSLPPPRETQYF
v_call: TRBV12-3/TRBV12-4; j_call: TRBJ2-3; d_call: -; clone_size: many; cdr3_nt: TGTGCCAGCAGTTGGCTAGGCACAGATACGCAGTATTTT; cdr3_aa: CASSWLGTDTQYF
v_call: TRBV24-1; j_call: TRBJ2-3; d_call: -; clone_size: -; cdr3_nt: TGTGCCACCAGTGACCCTGGACAGTCCAGCACAGATACGCAGTATTTT; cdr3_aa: CATSDPGQSSTDTQYF
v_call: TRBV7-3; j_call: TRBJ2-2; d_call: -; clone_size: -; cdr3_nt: TGTGCCAGCAGAAAGGGGGATACCGGGGAGCTGTTTTTT; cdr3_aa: CASRKGDTGELFF
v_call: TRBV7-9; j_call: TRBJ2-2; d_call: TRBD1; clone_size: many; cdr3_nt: TGTGCCAGCAGTGACAGGGCGTTGACCGGGGAGCTGTTTTTT; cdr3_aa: CASSDRALTGELFF
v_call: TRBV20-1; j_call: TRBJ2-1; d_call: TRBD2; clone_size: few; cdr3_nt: TGCAGTGCTAGTGGGGGGGACCTTTACAATGAGCAGTTCTTC; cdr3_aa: CSASGGDLYNEQFF
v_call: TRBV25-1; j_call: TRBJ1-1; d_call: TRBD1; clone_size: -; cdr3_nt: TGTGCCAGCAGGTCACAGGGGGCTAGCGTTGAAGCTTTCTTT; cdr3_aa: CASRSQGASVEAFF
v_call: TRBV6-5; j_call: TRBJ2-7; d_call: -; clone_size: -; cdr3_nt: TGTGCCAGCAGTCCCCACTCGCAGGGGCGCGCCTACGAGCAGTACTTC; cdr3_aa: CASSPHSQGRAYEQYF
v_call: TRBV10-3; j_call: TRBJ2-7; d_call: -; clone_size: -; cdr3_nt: TGTGCCATCAGCAGTGTTGACTCCTACGAGCAGTACTTC; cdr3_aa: CAISSVDSYEQYF
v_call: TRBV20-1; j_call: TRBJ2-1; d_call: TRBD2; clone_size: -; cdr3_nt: TGCAGTGCCAGCGGGGGGACTTACAATGAGCAGTTCTTC; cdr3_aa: CSASGGTYNEQFF
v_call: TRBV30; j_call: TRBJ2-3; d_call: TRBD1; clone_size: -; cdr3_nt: TGTGCCTGGAGTCCCTGGAGGACAGGGGATATAGATACGCAGTATTTT; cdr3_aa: CAWSPWRTGDIDTQYF
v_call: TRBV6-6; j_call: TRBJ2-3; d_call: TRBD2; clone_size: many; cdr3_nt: TGTGCCAGCCCCGCGGGGGGGAGGCAGTATTTT; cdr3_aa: CASPAGGRQYF
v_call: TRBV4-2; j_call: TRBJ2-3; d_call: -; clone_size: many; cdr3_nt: TGTGCCAGCAGCCACAACCCCACAGATACGCAGTATTTT; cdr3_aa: CASSHNPTDTQYF
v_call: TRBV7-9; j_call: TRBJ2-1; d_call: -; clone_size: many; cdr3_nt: TGTGCCGGTCAGAATCTTTACGGGGGCAATGAGCAGTTCTTC; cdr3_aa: CAGQNLYGGNEQFF
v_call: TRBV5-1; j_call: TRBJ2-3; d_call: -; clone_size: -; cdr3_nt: TGCGCCAGCAGCTCCATGACTGGTCCTAGCACAGATACGCAGTATTTT; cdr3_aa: CASSSMTGPSTDTQYF
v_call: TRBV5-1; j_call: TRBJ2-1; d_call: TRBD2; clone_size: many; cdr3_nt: TGCGCCAGCAGCTTGTCCAGCGGGGGGTACAATGAGCAGTTCTTC; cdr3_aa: CASSLSSGGYNEQFF